This T cell receptor (beta chain) was documented in a study of blood T cell repertoires in COVID-19. For the study at large: There were acute and convalescent COVID-19 samples, and they came from the United States, Italy and Spain. In each case, the material was cDNA or gDNA derived from T cells, B-cell-depleted T cells, or PBMCs.

The ends lost 7 bases at V and 10 bases at J; junction bases unmatched: 14. Germline V gene sequence: CDR1 MNHEY, CDR2 SMNVEV (reference sequence). CDR3 length: 14 residues. Sequencing used immunoSEQ multiplex PCR; TCRdb keeps in-frame clones, though not all of them. The sample contains under 250,000 clones, 85% to 90% of which appear only once. The chain combines TRBV27 with TRBJ1-1; 8 bases are a match to TRBD1. This TCR was recovered from a man aged 55 to 69 with acute or convalescent COVID-19. Sequencing was done on a sample of peripheral blood. The CDR3 protein is CASKKQGVRERAFF. CDR3 nucleotides: TGTGCCAGCAAGAAACAGGGGGTGCGCGAGCGAGCTTTCTTT.